The following is a TCR beta chain sequence with its context. TCRdb reanalysed the RT-PCR reads using MiXCR and keeps one entry per CDR3 protein. The table lists about 680,000 distinct CDR3 sequences, approximately 15% of them singletons. This TCR derives from a female donor in good health, serving as a healthy control. Sequencing was performed on memory CD4+ T cells from blood.

CDR3 in amino acids: CASSLTLSLGGYQYF. The CDR3 nucleotides are TGTGCCAGCAGCCTAACACTTAGCCTAGGGGGGTACCAGTACTTC. The rearrangement joins TRBV5-4 to TRBJ2-5, with D perhaps assigned TRBD1 or TRBD2 (6 bases each). CDR3 length: 15 residues. Trimming shortened V by 4 bases and J by 10 bases, and 23 bases separated the two germline ends. The germline V gene has CDR1 SGHNT and CDR2 YYREEE (reference sequence).